This T cell receptor beta chain was obtained from a study of shared clonotypes between healthy human individuals. Study information: Contributing individuals were a couple of females and a few males aged 18 to 49.

The CDR3 consists of 14 residues. Between the trimmed V and J ends, which lost 1 base and 10 bases, there was a span of 14 bases. The germline V gene has CDR1 SGHRS and CDR2 YFSETQ. Data came from immunoSEQ multiplex PCR; TCRdb stores just in-frame clones and leaves some out. The sample contains fewer than 400,000 clones, approximately 79% of which appear only once. This clone was found many times. The antigen is undetermined. Findings and limits, study-wide: Incomplete sequencing of sorted subsets was indicated by rarefaction despite large depth. Relative to memory subsets, naive subsets generally showed larger estimated richness.

This sequence originates from a young man in good health. Sequenced: memory CD4+ T cells sorted from blood. Indicated subset: CD45RA-negative fraction. The chain combines TRBV5-1 with TRBJ2-2, with D unclear. The CDR3: CASSLIGVGEELFF. The CDR3 nucleotides read TGCGCCAGCAGCTTGATAGGAGTTGGTGAGGAGCTGTTTTTT.